The 6 T cell receptor beta chains given below trace back to one sample, sequenced in a study of PD-1 blockade in classical Hodgkin lymphoma. Time point described: cycle 4 day 1 (C4D1), after 6 weeks of nivolumab. Every single patient, without exception, relapsed after autologous stem cell transplantation, and brentuximab vedotin exposure varied. Libraries were prepared by immunoSEQ multiplex PCR; TCRdb keeps only in-frame clonotypes and omits some of them. In the table there are approximately 22,000 clones, 60% to 80% of which are singletons. Sequences were derived from peripheral blood mononuclear cells (PBMCs), sampled before the fourth cycle of nivolumab. These receptors all stem from a human donor with classical Hodgkin lymphoma.

The rearrangement uses TRBV7-2 and TRBJ1-5; no definite D call. V gave up 6 bases and J gave up 0 bases, with 12 bases separating them. Germline V CDR1 and CDR2: SGHTA, FQGNSA. CDR3 length: 15 residues. CDR3 in DNA: TGTGCCAGCAGGACGGCCGGGATTAGCAATCAGCCCCAGCATTTT. This translates into CASRTAGISNQPQHF.

The CDR3 region is CASSQANYGYTF. In DNA form, the CDR3 reads TGTGCCAGCAGCCAAGCTAACTATGGCTACACCTTC. The chain combines TRBV28 with TRBJ1-2; the D is unclear. V was pared by 6 bases and J by 0 bases, with 5 bases between. The CDR3 runs 12 residues. The germline gives CDR1 MDHEN, CDR2 SYDVKM.

The rearrangement joins TRBV6-4 to TRBJ2-2; D is possibly TRBD2 (7 bases). The V gene lost 4 bases and the J gene lost 3 bases, with 12 bases spanning the gap. Germline loops: CDR1 MRHNA, CDR2 SNTAGT. The CDR3 consists of 15 residues. DNA of the CDR3: TGTGCCAGCAGTGCGGGGGGCCACGACACCGGGGAGCTGTTTTTT. It codes for CASSAGGHDTGELFF.

The table lists this clone with a count of one. The gene calls are TRBV5-4 and TRBJ1-6, with D uncertain. CDR3 size: 16 residues. Germline V lookup: CDR1 SGHNT, CDR2 YYREEE (reference sequence). Trimming pared 0 bases from V and 0 bases from J, leaving 7 bases between. The CDR3 sequence is CASSLDPSSYNSPLHF. The CDR3 bases are TGTGCCAGCAGCTTGGATCCGAGCTCCTATAATTCACCCCTCCACTTT.

The V call is TRBV7-9, the J call TRBJ1-6; TRBD1 aligns across 8 bases. The V gene end was trimmed by 4 bases and the J gene end by 0 bases; junction bases not matched to a gene: 5. Germline CDR1 reads SEHNR; CDR2 reads FQNEAQ (reference sequence). The CDR3 is made up of 17 amino acids. The CDR3 spells CASSSDRESSYNSPLHF. The CDR3 DNA sequence: TGTGCCAGCAGCTCGGACAGGGAGAGCTCCTATAATTCACCCCTCCACTTT.

The chain couples TRBV7-2 to TRBJ1-4; D ambiguous. V lost 5 bases and J lost 0, with 10 bases in between. The CDR3 is 15 residues long. Germline V gene data show CDR1 as SGHTA and CDR2 as FQGNSA. The CDR3 protein is CASSPFPATNEKLFF. The CDR3 DNA reads TGTGCCAGCAGCCCCTTTCCCGCAACTAATGAAAAACTGTTTTTT.